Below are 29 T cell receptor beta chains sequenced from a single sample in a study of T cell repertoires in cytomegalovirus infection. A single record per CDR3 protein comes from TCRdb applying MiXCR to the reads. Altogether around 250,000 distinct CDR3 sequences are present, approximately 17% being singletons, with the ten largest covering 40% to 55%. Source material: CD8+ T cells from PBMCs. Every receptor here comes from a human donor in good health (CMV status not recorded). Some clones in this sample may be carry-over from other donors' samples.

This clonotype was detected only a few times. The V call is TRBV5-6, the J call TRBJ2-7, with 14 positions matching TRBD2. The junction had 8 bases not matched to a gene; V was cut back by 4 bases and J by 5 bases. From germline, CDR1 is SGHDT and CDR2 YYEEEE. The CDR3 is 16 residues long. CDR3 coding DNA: TGTGCCAGCAGCCAAGGACTAGCGGGGGGCGACCACGAGCAGTACTTC. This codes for CASSQGLAGGDHEQYF.

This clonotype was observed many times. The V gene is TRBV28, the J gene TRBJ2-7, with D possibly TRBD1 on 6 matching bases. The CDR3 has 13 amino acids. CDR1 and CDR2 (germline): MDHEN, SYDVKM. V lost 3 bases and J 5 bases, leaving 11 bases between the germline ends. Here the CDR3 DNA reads TGTGCCAGCAGTTTGTTTGGGGGCCACGAGCAGTACTTC. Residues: CASSLFGGHEQYF.

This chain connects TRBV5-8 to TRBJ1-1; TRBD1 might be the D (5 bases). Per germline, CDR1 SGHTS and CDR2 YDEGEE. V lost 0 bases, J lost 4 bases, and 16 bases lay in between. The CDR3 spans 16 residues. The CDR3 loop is CASSLGYTSGSTEAFF. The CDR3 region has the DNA TGTGCCAGCAGCTTGGGGTACACTTCAGGGAGCACTGAAGCTTTCTTT.

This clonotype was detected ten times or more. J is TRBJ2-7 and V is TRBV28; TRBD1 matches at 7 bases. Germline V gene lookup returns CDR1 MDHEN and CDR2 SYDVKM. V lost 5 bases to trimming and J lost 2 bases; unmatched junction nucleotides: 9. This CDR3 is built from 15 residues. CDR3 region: CASSPTGTATYEQYF. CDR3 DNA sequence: TGTGCCAGCAGTCCCACCGGGACAGCAACCTACGAGCAGTACTTC.

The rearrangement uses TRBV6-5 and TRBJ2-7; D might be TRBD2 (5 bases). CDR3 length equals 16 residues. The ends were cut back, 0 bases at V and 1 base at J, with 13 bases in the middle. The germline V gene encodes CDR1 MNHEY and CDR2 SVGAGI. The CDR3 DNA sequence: TGTGCCAGCAGTTACTCATTCGTCGAGGGTTCCTACGAGCAGTACTTC. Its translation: CASSYSFVEGSYEQYF.

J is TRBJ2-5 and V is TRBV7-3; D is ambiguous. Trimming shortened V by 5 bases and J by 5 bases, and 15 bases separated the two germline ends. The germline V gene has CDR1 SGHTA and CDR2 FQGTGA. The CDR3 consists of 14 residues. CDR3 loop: CASSPSGSEETQYF. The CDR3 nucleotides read TGTGCCAGCAGCCCTTCTGGGTCGGAGGAGACCCAGTACTTC.

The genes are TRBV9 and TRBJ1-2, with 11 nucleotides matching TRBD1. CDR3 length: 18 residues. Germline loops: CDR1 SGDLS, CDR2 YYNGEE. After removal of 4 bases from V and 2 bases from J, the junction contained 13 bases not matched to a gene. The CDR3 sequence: CASSPPPGQGASNYGYTF. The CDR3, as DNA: TGTGCCAGCAGCCCCCCTCCAGGACAGGGGGCATCCAACTATGGCTACACCTTC.

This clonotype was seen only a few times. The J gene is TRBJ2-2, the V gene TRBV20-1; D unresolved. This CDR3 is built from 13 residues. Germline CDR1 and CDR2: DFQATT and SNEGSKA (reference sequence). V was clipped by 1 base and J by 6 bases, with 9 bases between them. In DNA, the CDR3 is TGCAGTGCTAGAGCCTCCACGGCCGGGGAGCTGTTTTTT. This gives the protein CSARASTAGELFF.

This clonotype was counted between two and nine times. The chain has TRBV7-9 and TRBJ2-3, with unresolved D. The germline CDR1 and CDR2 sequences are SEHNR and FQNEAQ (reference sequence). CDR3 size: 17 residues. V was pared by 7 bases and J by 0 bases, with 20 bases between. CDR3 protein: CASTVQELLSSTDTQYF. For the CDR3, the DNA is TGTGCCAGCACCGTTCAGGAGCTGCTTTCTAGCACAGATACGCAGTATTTT.

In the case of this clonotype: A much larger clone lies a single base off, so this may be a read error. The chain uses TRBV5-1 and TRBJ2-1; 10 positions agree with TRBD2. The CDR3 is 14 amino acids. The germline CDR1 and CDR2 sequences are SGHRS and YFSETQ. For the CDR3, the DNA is TGCGCCAGCACCCCTAGCGGGGGCTACGATGAGCAGTTCTTC. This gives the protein CASTPSGGYDEQFF.

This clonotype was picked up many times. CDR3 region: CASSFGTGDEQYF. CDR3 nucleotide sequence: TGTGCCAGCAGCTTCGGGACAGGGGACGAGCAGTACTTC. The V gene is TRBV7-6, the J gene TRBJ2-7, with 10 bases aligning to TRBD1. Trimming removed 3 bases from V and 5 bases from J; junction bases left unmatched: 1. Germline-derived CDR1 and CDR2 are SGHVS and FNYEAQ. CDR3 length: 13 amino acids.

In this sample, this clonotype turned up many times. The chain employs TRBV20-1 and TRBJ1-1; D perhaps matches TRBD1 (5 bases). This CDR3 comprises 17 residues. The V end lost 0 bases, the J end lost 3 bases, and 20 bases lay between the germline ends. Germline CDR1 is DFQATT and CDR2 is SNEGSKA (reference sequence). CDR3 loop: CSARDVGFVRDDTEAFF. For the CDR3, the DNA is TGCAGTGCTAGAGATGTAGGGTTTGTCAGGGACGACACTGAAGCTTTCTTT.

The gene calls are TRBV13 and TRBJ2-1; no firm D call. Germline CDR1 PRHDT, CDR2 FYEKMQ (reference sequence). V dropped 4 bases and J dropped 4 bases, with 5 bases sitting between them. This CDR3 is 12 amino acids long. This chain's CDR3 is CASSYEYNEQFF. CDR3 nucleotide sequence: TGTGCCAGCAGCTATGAATACAATGAGCAGTTCTTC.

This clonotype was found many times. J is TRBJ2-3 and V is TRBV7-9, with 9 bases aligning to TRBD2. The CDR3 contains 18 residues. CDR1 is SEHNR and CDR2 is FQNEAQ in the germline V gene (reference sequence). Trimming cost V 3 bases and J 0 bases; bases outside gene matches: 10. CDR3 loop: CASSLSAGGLSSTDTQYF. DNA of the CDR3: TGTGCCAGCAGCTTGTCTGCGGGGGGGCTGTCTAGCACAGATACGCAGTATTTT. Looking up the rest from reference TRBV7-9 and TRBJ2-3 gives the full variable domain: DTGVSQNPRHKITKRGQNVTFRCDPISEHNRLYWYRQTLGQGPEFLTYFQNEAQLEKSRLLSDRFSAERPKGSFSTLEIQRTEQGDSAMYLCASSLSAGGLSSTDTQYFGPGTRLTVL.

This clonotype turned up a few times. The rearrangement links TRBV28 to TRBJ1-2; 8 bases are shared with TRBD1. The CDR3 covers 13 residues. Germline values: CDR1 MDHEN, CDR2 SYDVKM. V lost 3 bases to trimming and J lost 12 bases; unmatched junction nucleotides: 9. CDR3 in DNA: TGTGCCAGCAGTTTCCCGGGACAGGCCCTCCACACCTTC. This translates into CASSFPGQALHTF.

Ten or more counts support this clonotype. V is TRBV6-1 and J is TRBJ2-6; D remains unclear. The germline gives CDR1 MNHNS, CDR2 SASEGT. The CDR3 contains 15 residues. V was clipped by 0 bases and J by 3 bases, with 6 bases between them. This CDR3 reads CASSEAQGGANVLTF. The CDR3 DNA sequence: TGTGCCAGCAGTGAAGCGCAAGGTGGGGCCAACGTCCTGACTTTC.

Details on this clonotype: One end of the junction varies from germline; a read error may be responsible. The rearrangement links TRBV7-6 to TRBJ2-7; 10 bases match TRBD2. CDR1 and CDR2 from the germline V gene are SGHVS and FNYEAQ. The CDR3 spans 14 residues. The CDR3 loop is CASSPSGGTYEEYF. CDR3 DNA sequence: TGTGCTAGCAGTCCTAGCGGGGGAACCTACGAGGAGTACTTC. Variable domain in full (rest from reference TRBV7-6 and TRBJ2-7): GAGVSQSPRYKVTKRGQDVALRCDPISGHVSLYWYRQALGQGPEFLTYFNYEAQQDKSGLPNDRFSAERPEGSISTLTIQRTEQRDSAMYRCASSPSGGTYEEYFGPGTRLTVT.

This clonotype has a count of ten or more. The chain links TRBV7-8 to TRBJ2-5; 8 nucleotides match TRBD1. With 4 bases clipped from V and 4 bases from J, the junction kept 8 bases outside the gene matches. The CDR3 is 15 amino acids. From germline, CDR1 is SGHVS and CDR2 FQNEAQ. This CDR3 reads CASSSIQGDRETQYF. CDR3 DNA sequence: TGTGCCAGCAGCTCGATACAGGGGGATCGAGAGACCCAGTACTTC.

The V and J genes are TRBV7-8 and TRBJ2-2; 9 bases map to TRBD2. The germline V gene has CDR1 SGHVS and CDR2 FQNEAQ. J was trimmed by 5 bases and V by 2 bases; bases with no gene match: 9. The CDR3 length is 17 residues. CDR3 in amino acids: CASSLMAGGLVTGELFF. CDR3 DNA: TGTGCCAGCAGCTTAATGGCGGGGGGGCTGGTTACCGGGGAGCTGTTTTTT.

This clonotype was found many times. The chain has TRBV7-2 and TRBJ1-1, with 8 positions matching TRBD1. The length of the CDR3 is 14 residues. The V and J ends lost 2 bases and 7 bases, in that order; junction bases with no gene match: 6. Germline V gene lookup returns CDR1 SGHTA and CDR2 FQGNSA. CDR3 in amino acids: CASSLMGTGIEAFF. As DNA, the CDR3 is TGTGCCAGCAGCTTAATGGGGACAGGAATTGAAGCTTTCTTT.

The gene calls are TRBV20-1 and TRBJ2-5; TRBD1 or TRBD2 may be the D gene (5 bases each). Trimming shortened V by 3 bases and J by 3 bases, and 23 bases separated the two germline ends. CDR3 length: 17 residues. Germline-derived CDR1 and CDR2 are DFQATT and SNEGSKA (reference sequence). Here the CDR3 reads CSAREPGPGKEEETQYF. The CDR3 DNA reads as TGCAGTGCTAGGGAACCGGGACCCGGAAAGGAAGAAGAGACCCAGTACTTC.

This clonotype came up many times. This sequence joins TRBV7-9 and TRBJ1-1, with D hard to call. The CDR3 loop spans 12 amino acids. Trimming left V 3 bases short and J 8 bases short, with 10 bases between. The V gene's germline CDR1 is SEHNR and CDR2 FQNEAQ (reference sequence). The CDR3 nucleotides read TGTGCCAGCAGCTTCAAGCCGGAGGAAGCTTTCTTT. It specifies CASSFKPEEAFF.

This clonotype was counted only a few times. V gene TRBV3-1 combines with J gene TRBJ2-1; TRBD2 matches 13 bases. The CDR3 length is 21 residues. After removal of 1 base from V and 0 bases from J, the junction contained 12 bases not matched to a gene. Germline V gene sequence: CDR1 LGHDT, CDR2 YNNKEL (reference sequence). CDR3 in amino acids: CASSQGPGTSGAYYSYNEQFF. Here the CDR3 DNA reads TGTGCCAGCAGCCAAGGTCCCGGGACTAGCGGGGCCTACTACTCCTACAATGAGCAGTTCTTC.

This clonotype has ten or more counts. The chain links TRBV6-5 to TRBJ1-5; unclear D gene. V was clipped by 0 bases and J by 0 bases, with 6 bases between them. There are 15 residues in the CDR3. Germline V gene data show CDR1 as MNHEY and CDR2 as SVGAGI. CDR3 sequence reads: CASSYSAASNQPQHF. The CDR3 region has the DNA TGTGCCAGCAGTTACTCGGCGGCTAGCAATCAGCCCCAGCATTTT.

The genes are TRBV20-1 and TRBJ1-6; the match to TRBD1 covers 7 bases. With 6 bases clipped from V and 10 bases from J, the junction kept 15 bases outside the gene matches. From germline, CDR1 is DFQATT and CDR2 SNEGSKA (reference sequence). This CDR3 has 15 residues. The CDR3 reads CSAPGQERIDSPLHF. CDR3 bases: TGCAGTGCCCCCGGACAGGAAAGAATCGACTCACCCCTCCACTTT.

The CDR3 loop is CSASDYLRPVGGYTF. The CDR3 DNA is TGCAGTGCTAGTGACTACCTCCGTCCGGTTGGTGGCTACACCTTC. V and J are TRBV20-1 and TRBJ1-2; D ambiguous. Between the trimmed V and J ends, which lost 3 bases and 7 bases, there was a span of 21 bases. This CDR3 is built from 15 residues. CDR1 is DFQATT, CDR2 SNEGSKA, per germline (reference sequence).

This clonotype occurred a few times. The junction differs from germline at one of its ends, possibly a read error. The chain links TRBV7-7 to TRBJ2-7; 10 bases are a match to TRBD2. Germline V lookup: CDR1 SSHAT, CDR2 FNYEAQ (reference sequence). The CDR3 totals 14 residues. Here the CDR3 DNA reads TGTGCTAGCAGTCCTAGCGGGGGAACCTACGAGCAGTACTTC. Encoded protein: CASSPSGGTYEQYF.

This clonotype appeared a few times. The CDR3 sequence: CASSDGLAGTLHLQETQYF. CDR3 DNA: TGTGCCAGCAGTGACGGGCTAGCGGGGACTCTACACCTCCAAGAGACCCAGTACTTC. The chain links TRBV2 to TRBJ2-5, with TRBD2 matching 9 bases. After removal of 3 bases from V and 1 base from J, the junction contained 15 bases not matched to a gene. This CDR3 is 19 amino acids long. Germline CDR1 and CDR2: SNHLY and FYNNEI. Using reference TRBV2 and TRBJ2-5 for the parts outside the CDR3, the full variable domain is EPEVTQTPSHQVTQMGQEVILRCVPISNHLYFYWYRQILGQKVEFLVSFYNNEISEKSEIFDDQFSVERPDGSNFTLKIRSTKLEDSAMYFCASSDGLAGTLHLQETQYFGPGTRLLVL.

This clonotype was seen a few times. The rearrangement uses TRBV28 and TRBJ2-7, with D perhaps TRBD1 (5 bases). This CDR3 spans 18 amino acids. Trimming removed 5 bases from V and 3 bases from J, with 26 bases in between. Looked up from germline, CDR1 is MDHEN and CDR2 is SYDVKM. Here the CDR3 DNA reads TGTGCCAGCAGTAGGGGTGGGGTGGGGTTAACCCTCGGCTACGAGCAGTACTTC. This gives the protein CASSRGGVGLTLGYEQYF.